The 15 T cell receptor beta chains given below trace back to one sample, sequenced in a study of blood T cell repertoires in COVID-19. Libraries were prepared by immunoSEQ multiplex PCR; TCRdb keeps only in-frame clonotypes and omits some of them. The sample contains a few hundred thousand clones, roughly 90% of which appear only once. Sequenced material: peripheral blood. The origin of the receptors is a woman in her fifties or sixties with acute or convalescent COVID-19.

This chain joins TRBV6-6 and TRBJ1-1; the match to TRBD1 covers 7 bases. The germline V gene has CDR1 MNHNY and CDR2 SVGAGI (reference sequence). With V trimmed by 8 bases and J by 2 bases, 5 bases remained unmatched. The CDR3 covers 13 residues. CDR3: CASRDSINTEAFF. The CDR3 region has the DNA TGTGCCAGCCGGGACAGCATCAACACTGAAGCTTTCTTT.

The J gene is TRBJ2-1, the V gene TRBV9, with TRBD2 matching over 8 bases. V was pared by 5 bases and J by 7 bases, with 11 bases of the junction left unmatched. Per the germline V gene, CDR1 is SGDLS and CDR2 is YYNGEE. The CDR3 is 15 residues long. CDR3 coding DNA: TGTGCCAGCAGTGTATTACCGGGAGGGCAAAATGAGCAGTTCTTC. It codes for CASSVLPGGQNEQFF. The complete variable domain, with remaining parts taken from reference TRBV9 and TRBJ2-1, reads DSGVTQTPKHLITATGQRVTLRCSPRSGDLSVYWYQQSLDQGLQFLIQYYNGEERAKGNILERFSAQQFPDLHSELNLSSLELGDSALYFCASSVLPGGQNEQFFGPGTRLTVL.

This chain connects TRBV4-3 to TRBJ2-7; 7 nucleotides line up with TRBD2. CDR3 length: 15 amino acids. With 4 bases clipped from V and 6 bases from J, the junction kept 12 bases outside the gene matches. The germline gives CDR1 LGHNA, CDR2 YSLEER. In nucleotides, the CDR3 is TGCGCCAGCAGCCCGCCCCCAGCGGGACTGGCCGAGCAGTACTTC. Its protein product is CASSPPPAGLAEQYF.

The chain has TRBV3-1 (or the pseudogene TRBV3-2) and TRBJ1-2; possible D gene TRBD1, 5 bases. The germline V gene has CDR1 LGHDT and CDR2 YNNKEL (reference sequence). The germline V and J ends were trimmed by 0 bases and 8 bases, with 13 bases remaining between them. The CDR3 extends over 14 amino acids. The CDR3 DNA is TGTGCCAGCAGCCAAGATAGAAGGGGAGGGGGCTACACCTTC. Amino acid sequence: CASSQDRRGGGYTF.

The chain has TRBV21-1 and TRBJ1-2; whether TRBD1, the table's D call, matches the DNA was not checked. TRBV21-1 is recorded as a pseudogene. The CDR3 runs 18 residues. For the CDR3, the DNA is TGTGCCAGCAGCAAAGATGAGACAGGGTCCCCTCCCAACTATGGCTACACCTTC. Translated: CASSKDETGSPPNYGYTF.

The CDR3 loop is CASSTGGQGYEQYF. The CDR3 DNA follows: TGTGCCAGCTCAACGGGAGGACAGGGGTACGAGCAGTACTTC. The V gene is TRBV18, the J gene TRBJ2-7, with TRBD1 matching over 9 bases. The germline gives CDR1 KGHSH, CDR2 LQKENI. V dropped 5 bases and J dropped 4; count of bases not matched to a gene: 6. The CDR3 length is 14 residues.

V usage is TRBV19 and J usage is TRBJ1-4, with D unresolved. Looked up from germline, CDR1 is LNHDA and CDR2 is SQIVND (reference sequence). The CDR3 covers 11 residues. Trimming cost V 7 bases and J 11 bases, with 11 bases left between them. CDR3 amino acids: CASIGESKLFF. Written as DNA, the CDR3 is TGTGCCAGTATCGGGGAGTCCAAACTGTTTTTT.

The chain carries TRBV5-1 and TRBJ1-6; a possible D gene is TRBD1 (6 bases). CDR1 SGHRS and CDR2 YFSETQ come from the germline V gene. Between the trimmed V and J ends, which lost 5 bases and 6 bases, there was a span of 6 bases. The CDR3 covers 12 residues. The CDR3 DNA reads as TGCGCCAGCAGACAGGGTAATTCACCCCTCCACTTT. Translating gives CASRQGNSPLHF. Combining the CDR3 with reference TRBV5-1 and TRBJ1-6 gives the whole variable domain KAGVTQTPRYLIKTRGQQVTLSCSPISGHRSVSWYQQTPGQGLQFLFEYFSETQRNKGNFPGRFSGRQFSNSRSEMNVSTLELGDSALYLCASRQGNSPLHFGNGTRLTVT.

The J gene is TRBJ2-6, the V gene TRBV18; no definite D call. The CDR3 covers 14 residues. Trimming removed 3 bases at V and 4 bases at J, with 7 bases between. Looked up from germline, CDR1 is KGHSH and CDR2 is LQKENI. The CDR3 DNA reads TGTGCCAGCTCACCTCCGAGGGGGGCCAACGTCCTGACTTTC. Amino acids: CASSPPRGANVLTF.

By share, this clone counts as medium-sized. The V and J genes are TRBV12-3 or TRBV12-4 and TRBJ1-2; no clear D. The V end was cut by 7 bases, the J end by 2 bases, with 11 bases between. The CDR3 length is 13 residues. CDR3 sequence: CASTYGGNYGYTF. CDR3 nucleotide sequence: TGTGCCAGCACTTACGGAGGGAACTATGGCTACACCTTC.

The rearrangement links TRBV30 to TRBJ2-1; TRBD2 matches 8 bases. Germline loops: CDR1 GTSNPN, CDR2 SVGIG (reference sequence). The J segment lost 6 bases and the V segment lost 0 bases, leaving 10 bases of the junction unmatched. This CDR3 has 16 residues. The DNA of the CDR3 is TGTGCCTGGAGTGTATGGGTGGCTAGCGGGTCCAATGAGCAGTTCTTC. Encoded protein: CAWSVWVASGSNEQFF.

The chain couples TRBV6-5 to TRBJ1-1, with TRBD1 matching 9 bases. CDR3 length equals 14 residues. V lost 6 bases and J lost 1; bases outside the gene matches: 3. The germline gives CDR1 MNHEY, CDR2 SVGAGI. CDR3 protein: CASSRDRANTEAFF. The CDR3 bases are TGTGCCAGCAGCCGGGACAGGGCGAACACTGAAGCTTTCTTT.

This rearrangement joins TRBV9 to TRBJ1-2, with TRBD1 matching 9 bases. CDR1 is SGDLS and CDR2 is YYNGEE in the germline V gene. V dropped 0 bases and J dropped 4; count of bases not matched to a gene: 10. The CDR3 sequence is 17 residues long. The DNA for the CDR3 is TGTGCCAGCAGCGTAGACGTGGGGACAGGGCTGGCCTATGGCTACACCTTC. This encodes CASSVDVGTGLAYGYTF.

V is TRBV12-5 and J is TRBJ1-3; no firm D call. Germline lookup yields CDR1 LGHNT and CDR2 FRNRAP. The V gene lost 5 bases and the J gene lost 0 bases, with 5 bases spanning the gap. The CDR3 has 13 amino acids. The CDR3 protein is CASGPYSGNTIYF. The CDR3 DNA follows: TGTGCTAGTGGTCCCTACTCTGGAAACACCATATATTTT. Based on the CDR3 plus reference TRBV12-5 and TRBJ1-3, the full variable domain is DARVTQTPRHKVTEMGQEVTMRCQPILGHNTVFWYRQTMMQGLELLAYFRNRAPLDDSGMPKDRFSAEMPDATLATLKIQPSEPRDSAVYFCASGPYSGNTIYFGEGSWLTVV.

The rearrangement joins TRBV9 to TRBJ1-1, with 7 positions matching TRBD1. The V gene end was trimmed by 4 bases and the J gene end by 8 bases; junction bases not matched to a gene: 8. The V gene's germline CDR1 is SGDLS and CDR2 YYNGEE. The CDR3 loop spans 13 amino acids. As DNA, the CDR3 is TGTGCCAGCAGCACAGGGACAGAGTTAGAAGCTTTCTTT. Its protein product is CASSTGTELEAFF. Filled out from reference TRBV9 and TRBJ1-1, the complete variable domain reads DSGVTQTPKHLITATGQRVTLRCSPRSGDLSVYWYQQSLDQGLQFLIQYYNGEERAKGNILERFSAQQFPDLHSELNLSSLELGDSALYFCASSTGTELEAFFGQGTRLTVV.